The 21 T cell receptor beta chains below all came from one sample that was sequenced in a study of blood T cells in healthy people across ages. For the second PCR, which ran for about 6 to 11 cycles, a sample-barcoded 5' primer and a J-beta primer mix were used. TCRdb processed the 5' RACE reads anew with MiXCR; each CDR3 protein has one entry. The sample includes approximately 800,000 distinct CDR3 sequences, about 53% of them seen just once. The sequenced material came from blood. The receptors originated from an elderly man in good health.

The rearrangement joins TRBV15 to TRBJ2-7, with D tentatively TRBD2 (6 bases). CDR3 length equals 14 residues. Germline V CDR1 and CDR2: LNHNV, YYDKDF (reference sequence). Deletions cut 2 bases from V and 6 bases from J, with 14 bases between. CDR3 sequence reads: CATSRPQRDSEQYF. CDR3 in DNA: TGTGCCACCAGCAGACCCCAGAGGGACTCCGAGCAGTACTTC.

The chain joins TRBV5-1 to TRBJ2-3; D not certain. Germline V gene lookup returns CDR1 SGHRS and CDR2 YFSETQ. The V end lost 5 bases, the J end lost 4 bases, and 8 bases lay between the germline ends. This CDR3 contains 12 residues. Here the CDR3 DNA reads TGCGCCAGCAGTCAACCAGCAGATACGCAGTATTTT. This codes for CASSQPADTQYF.

Here the CDR3 DNA reads TGTGCCAGCAGGCATCGACAGGGTTCCTACAATGAGCAGTACTTC. Encoded protein: CASRHRQGSYNEQYF. The chain uses TRBV7-9 and TRBJ2-1, with 7 bases identical to TRBD1. The closer fit of TRBJ2-7 to the DNA end suggests the J call may be wrong. Per germline, CDR1 SEHNR and CDR2 FQNEAQ (reference sequence). The CDR3 totals 15 residues.

The CDR3 loop reads CASKPTGKNEKLFF. The CDR3, as DNA: TGTGCCAGCAAACCGACAGGGAAAAATGAAAAACTGTTTTTT. V is TRBV6-6 and J is TRBJ1-4, with 7 nucleotides matching TRBD1. Trimming cost V 7 bases and J 5 bases; bases outside gene matches: 7. The CDR3 sequence is 14 residues long. The V gene's germline CDR1 is MNHNY and CDR2 SVGAGI (reference sequence).

The rearrangement joins TRBV24-1 to TRBJ1-2; 9 bases are a match to TRBD1. V dropped 6 bases and J dropped 7; count of bases not matched to a gene: 8. CDR1 KGHDR and CDR2 SFDVKD come from the germline V gene. The CDR3 is made up of 14 amino acids. CDR3 protein: CATSTGGLLPGYTF. The CDR3 nucleotides are TGTGCCACCAGTACAGGGGGCCTCCTTCCTGGCTACACCTTC.

The chain links TRBV11-2 to TRBJ2-7; 10 bases are shared with TRBD1. The V gene's germline CDR1 is SGHAT and CDR2 FQNNGV. This CDR3 has 17 amino acids. V dropped 0 bases and J dropped 0; count of bases not matched to a gene: 5. The CDR3 loop reads CASSLDSGTGVSYEQYF. The CDR3 DNA sequence: TGTGCCAGCAGCTTAGATAGCGGGACAGGGGTCTCCTACGAGCAGTACTTC.

The chain employs TRBV13 and TRBJ2-3, with D possibly being TRBD2 (6 bases). V gave up 1 base and J gave up 14 bases, with 19 bases separating them. Germline V gives CDR1 PRHDT, CDR2 FYEKMQ (reference sequence). The length of the CDR3 is 14 residues. This CDR3 reads CASSLEGLLRYAYF. The CDR3 bases are TGTGCCAGCAGCTTAGAGGGACTCCTGAGATACGCGTATTTT.

The CDR3 protein is CASSPRAREGTYEQYF. The CDR3 DNA sequence: TGTGCCAGCAGCCCCCGCGCCAGGGAGGGAACCTACGAGCAGTACTTC. The chain links TRBV9 to TRBJ2-7, with TRBD2 identical over 7 bases. This CDR3 is 16 amino acids long. Looked up from germline, CDR1 is SGDLS and CDR2 is YYNGEE. The ends lost 4 bases at V and 2 bases at J; junction bases unmatched: 12.

This clonotype was seen more than once but under ten times. The chain joins TRBV5-4 to TRBJ2-3; 9 nucleotides agree with TRBD2. There are 18 residues in the CDR3. The germline V gene has CDR1 SGHNT and CDR2 YYREEE (reference sequence). J gave up 14 bases and V 2 bases, and 24 bases lay outside the gene matches. The CDR3 DNA is TGTGCCAGCAGCTTTGAAGGCACTAGCGGGCCCCAGCACAGATACGCGTATTTT. Translating gives CASSFEGTSGPQHRYAYF.

The J gene is TRBJ2-7, the V gene TRBV3-1; 12 bases fit TRBD2. Germline values: CDR1 LGHDT, CDR2 YNNKEL (reference sequence). CDR3 length equals 19 residues. Losses at the gene ends were 0 bases for V and 1 base for J; bases not matched to a gene: 10. This CDR3 is CASSQDEPGLAGISYEQYF. The CDR3 nucleotides are TGTGCCAGCAGCCAAGACGAACCGGGACTAGCGGGTATTTCCTACGAGCAGTACTTC.

This chain links TRBV11-3 with TRBJ2-7; D perhaps matches TRBD2 (6 bases). The V and J ends lost 0 bases and 6 bases respectively, with 15 bases between them. The CDR3 runs 15 residues. Germline lookup yields CDR1 SGHNT and CDR2 YENEEA. For the CDR3, the DNA is TGTGCCAGCAGCTTAGATTCCGGGGACTTGGCCGAGCAGTACTTC. Translated, it gives CASSLDSGDLAEQYF.

This clonotype was seen more than once but under ten times. The chain carries TRBV11-2 and TRBJ2-7; 9 positions match TRBD1. This CDR3 comprises 15 residues. J lost 0 bases, V lost 4 bases, and 4 bases had no gene match. The germline CDR1 and CDR2 sequences are SGHAT and FQNNGV. The CDR3 loop reads CASSWKTGGSYEQYF. The CDR3 nucleotides are TGTGCCAGCAGCTGGAAGACAGGGGGCTCCTACGAGCAGTACTTC.

The CDR3 loop is CASRSGAAALETQYF. The CDR3 DNA is TGTGCCAGCAGGTCAGGGGCGGCCGCGTTGGAGACCCAGTACTTC. V usage is TRBV7-2 and J usage is TRBJ2-5; D perhaps matches TRBD1 (6 bases). The CDR3 consists of 15 residues. Trimming left V 6 bases short and J 5 bases short, with 19 bases between. Per the germline V gene, CDR1 is SGHTA and CDR2 is FQGNSA.

This chain connects TRBV6-5 to TRBJ2-1; D may be TRBD1 (5 bases). The germline V gene has CDR1 MNHEY and CDR2 SVGAGI. Trimming shortened V by 5 bases and J by 2 bases, and 10 bases separated the two germline ends. CDR3 length: 14 residues. The CDR3 reads CASSPGIPYNEQFF. The CDR3 nucleotides are TGTGCCAGCAGTCCAGGGATCCCCTACAATGAGCAGTTCTTC.

This clonotype was seen a few times. The chain recombines TRBV29-1 with TRBJ2-1; D not resolved. Trimming left V 1 base short and J 4 bases short, with 5 bases between. This CDR3 is 12 amino acids long. CDR1 and CDR2 from the germline V gene are SQVTM and ANQGSEA. This CDR3 is CSVEGRYNEQFF. The CDR3 DNA follows: TGCAGCGTTGAAGGCCGATACAATGAGCAGTTCTTC.

The rearrangement uses TRBV2 and TRBJ2-7, with TRBD2 as a possible D gene (6 bases). The V gene's germline CDR1 is SNHLY and CDR2 FYNNEI. This CDR3 region has 13 residues. Trimming shortened V by 11 bases and J by 0 bases, and 14 bases separated the two germline ends. CDR3 in amino acids: CASLGGGSYEQYF. CDR3 DNA sequence: TGTGCCTCTCTCGGGGGAGGCTCCTACGAGCAGTACTTC.

This clonotype was counted a few times. This chain connects TRBV9 to TRBJ1-4; D is unresolved. The length of the CDR3 is 15 residues. Trimming cost V 0 bases and J 6 bases, with 12 bases left between them. CDR1 SGDLS and CDR2 YYNGEE come from the germline V gene. The CDR3 DNA reads TGTGCCAGCAGCGTAGCTGACGTCGAATATGAAAAACTGTTTTTT. It is translated as CASSVADVEYEKLFF. The full variable domain, in which reference TRBV9 and TRBJ1-4 provide the parts outside the CDR3, is DSGVTQTPKHLITATGQRVTLRCSPRSGDLSVYWYQQSLDQGLQFLIQYYNGEERAKGNILERFSAQQFPDLHSELNLSSLELGDSALYFCASSVADVEYEKLFFGSGTQLSVL.

The chain carries TRBV6-1 and TRBJ2-7; 13 nucleotides line up with TRBD2. With the DNA end fitting TRBJ2-1 better, the J assignment may be wrong. The CDR3 runs to 16 residues. The V gene's germline CDR1 is MNHNS and CDR2 SASEGT. For the CDR3, the DNA is TGTGCCAGCAGTGATCTACTAGCGGGAGGGCCTCATGAGCAGTTCTTC. Translated: CASSDLLAGGPHEQFF.

The rearrangement joins TRBV5-5 to TRBJ1-2; no clear D. From germline, CDR1 is SGHKS and CDR2 YYEKEE (reference sequence). This CDR3 is 12 amino acids long. V was clipped by 3 bases and J by 8 bases, with 11 bases between them. The CDR3, as DNA: TGTGCCAGCAGCTCCCCGGCAGAGGGCTACACCTTC. Protein sequence: CASSSPAEGYTF.

V usage is TRBV5-1 and J usage is TRBJ2-3; D is perhaps TRBD2 (6 bases). Trimming left V 4 bases short and J 0 bases short, with 12 bases between. CDR3 size: 15 residues. Germline assignment: CDR1 SGHRS and CDR2 YFSETQ. CDR3 region: CASSGDWRSTDTQYF. For the CDR3, the DNA is TGCGCCAGCAGCGGGGACTGGCGGAGCACAGATACGCAGTATTTT. The variable domain in full, with the rest retrieved from reference TRBV5-1 and TRBJ2-3, is KAGVTQTPRYLIKTRGQQVTLSCSPISGHRSVSWYQQTPGQGLQFLFEYFSETQRNKGNFPGRFSGRQFSNSRSEMNVSTLELGDSALYLCASSGDWRSTDTQYFGPGTRLTVL.

The chain is built from TRBV27 and TRBJ2-7, with 13 bases matching TRBD2. J lost 0 bases, V lost 5 bases, and 7 bases had no gene match. CDR1 and CDR2 from the germline V gene are MNHEY and SMNVEV (reference sequence). The CDR3 spans 17 residues. As DNA, the CDR3 is TGTGCCAGCAGTGACTCCGGGACTAGCGGGATCTCCTACGAGCAGTACTTC. Protein: CASSDSGTSGISYEQYF.